Given below is one T cell receptor beta chain in context. This entry comes from a study of blood T cell repertoires in COVID-19. Overall study: Acute and convalescent COVID-19 specimens originated in the United States, Italy and Spain. From T cells, B-cell-depleted T cells, or PBMCs came the material, which was cDNA or gDNA.

The V end lost 7 bases, the J end lost 7 bases, and 13 bases lay between the germline ends. CDR3 length equals 13 residues. Germline CDR1 reads MDHEN; CDR2 reads SYDVKM. Enrolled during active infection, Seattle patients were then followed longitudinally. Clones were sequenced by immunoSEQ multiplex PCR, and TCRdb holds only the in-frame ones, with some missing. The profile shows just under 65,000 clones, around 73% of them singletons. The clonotype comes from a man aged 55 to 70 with COVID-19, enrolled during active disease. This rearrangement joins TRBV28 to TRBJ2-2; D perhaps matches TRBD2 (7 bases). The source material was peripheral blood. DNA of the CDR3: TGTGCCAGCATCCGGGGGGCTGGCGGGGAGCTGTTTTTT. Protein sequence: CASIRGAGGELFF.